The 5 T cell receptor beta chains listed next were all sequenced from one sample in a study of shared clonotypes between healthy human individuals. The repertoire was sequenced with immunoSEQ multiplex PCR; TCRdb's copy has only in-frame clones and lacks some. The sample shows millions of clones, over 85% of them seen only once. CD8 cells classed as naive were CD45RO-negative and positively selected for CCR7, excluding terminally differentiated effector memory CD45RA+ cells. The sequenced sample was naive CD8+ T cells sorted from blood. These receptors were collected from a man younger than 30 in good health.

The gene calls are TRBV5-1 and TRBJ2-1; 7 positions match TRBD2. Germline loops: CDR1 SGHRS, CDR2 YFSETQ. This CDR3 is 17 amino acids long. The V and J ends lost 10 bases and 0 bases, in that order; junction bases with no gene match: 16. The CDR3 protein is CASSRDYPRSSYNEQFF. CDR3 nucleotides: TGCGCCTCCAGCCGGGACTATCCGCGTAGCTCCTACAATGAGCAGTTCTTC.

The gene calls are TRBV7-6 and TRBJ2-5; TRBD1 matches 9 bases. The V gene's germline CDR1 is SGHVS and CDR2 FNYEAQ. The CDR3 runs 16 residues. V was pared by 5 bases and J by 4 bases, with 11 bases of the junction left unmatched. The CDR3: CASSLLGTGRGETQYF. CDR3 in DNA: TGTGCCAGCAGCCTACTCGGGACAGGGCGCGGAGAGACCCAGTACTTC.

V gene TRBV10-2 combines with J gene TRBJ2-1; no definite D call. The germline V gene has CDR1 WSHSY and CDR2 SAAADI. Trimming shortened V by 8 bases and J by 8 bases, and 10 bases separated the two germline ends. This CDR3 region has 11 residues. CDR3 in amino acids: CASGTWDEQFF. The CDR3 region has the DNA TGCGCCAGCGGAACTTGGGATGAGCAGTTCTTC.

This clone was seen only a few times. Other DNA sequences within the sample encode an identical CDR3. The J gene is TRBJ1-5, the V gene TRBV2; D perhaps matches TRBD1 (6 bases). CDR1 is SNHLY, CDR2 FYNNEI, per germline. The CDR3 runs to 15 residues. Trimming removed 3 bases at V and 0 bases at J, with 9 bases between. In nucleotides, the CDR3 is TGTGCCAGCAGTGAGGGGGCGGATAGCAATCAGCCCCAGCATTTT. Translating gives CASSEGADSNQPQHF. Based on the CDR3 plus reference TRBV2 and TRBJ1-5, the full variable domain is EPEVTQTPSHQVTQMGQEVILRCVPISNHLYFYWYRQILGQKVEFLVSFYNNEISEKSEIFDDQFSVERPDGSNFTLKIRSTKLEDSAMYFCASSEGADSNQPQHFGDGTRLSIL.

The chain links TRBV30 to TRBJ2-3; TRBD2 matches at 12 bases. Per germline, CDR1 GTSNPN and CDR2 SVGIG (reference sequence). The CDR3 contains 17 residues. V shed 1 base and J 4 bases; nucleotides not matched to a gene: 9. The CDR3 protein is CAWSESLAGGPSDTQYF. The DNA of the CDR3 is TGTGCCTGGAGTGAGAGCCTAGCGGGAGGGCCCTCAGATACGCAGTATTTT.